This is a list of T cell receptor beta chains from one sample in a study of T cell responses to AZD1222 COVID-19 vaccine. Method: immunoSEQ multiplex PCR; TCRdb's copy keeps in-frame clones and lacks some. Of around 110,000 clones in the sample, 80% to 90% were seen once. Source: peripheral blood, taken on day 0 of MenACWY control vaccination. Source of these receptors: an adult in good health. Each CDR3 is given with its conserved first and last residue. Fields, in order: clone size, D gene, J gene, V gene, CDR3 DNA, CDR3 protein. The D gene is left open where the match is weak. Rows may omit the clone size; those that give it use once, few, many or a size class.

clone size: -; D gene: -; J gene: TRBJ1-3; V gene: TRBV7-8; CDR3 DNA: TGTGCCAGCAGCTTAGACGAGATGAATGGAAACACCATATATTTT; CDR3 protein: CASSLDEMNGNTIYF
clone size: -; D gene: TRBD1; J gene: TRBJ2-3; V gene: TRBV2; CDR3 DNA: TGTGCCAGCACAGGGGGAACACGCACAGATACGCAGTATTTT; CDR3 protein: CASTGGTRTDTQYF
clone size: -; D gene: -; J gene: TRBJ2-5; V gene: TRBV27; CDR3 DNA: TGTGCCAGCAAAAAGACCGGGGCGCAAGAGACCCAGTACTTC; CDR3 protein: CASKKTGAQETQYF
clone size: -; D gene: -; J gene: TRBJ2-1; V gene: TRBV5-1; CDR3 DNA: TGCGCCAGCAGCTTGGGGACCTTCGTGCATGAGCAGTTCTTC; CDR3 protein: CASSLGTFVHEQFF
clone size: -; D gene: -; J gene: TRBJ1-3; V gene: TRBV24-1; CDR3 DNA: TGTGCCACCAGTGATCCAGAAACTGGAAACACCATATATTTT; CDR3 protein: CATSDPETGNTIYF
clone size: -; D gene: TRBD1; J gene: TRBJ1-5; V gene: TRBV19; CDR3 DNA: TGTGCCAGTAGTGTGGGACAGGGAGTGAGATGGGATCAGCCCCAGCATTTT; CDR3 protein: CASSVGQGVRWDQPQHF
clone size: -; D gene: -; J gene: TRBJ1-6; V gene: TRBV3-1/TRBV3-2; CDR3 DNA: TGTGCCAGCAGCCAGGGTTACAGAAATTCCGTCTTCTCACCCCTCCACTTT; CDR3 protein: CASSQGYRNSVFSPLHF
clone size: -; D gene: TRBD1; J gene: TRBJ1-3; V gene: TRBV7-2; CDR3 DNA: TGTGCCAGCAGTCAGGACAGGGCTGGAAACACCATATATTTT; CDR3 protein: CASSQDRAGNTIYF
clone size: -; D gene: -; J gene: TRBJ2-1; V gene: TRBV9; CDR3 DNA: TGTGCCAGCAGCGTAGAGTTGGAAACCCGCAATGAGCAGTTCTTC; CDR3 protein: CASSVELETRNEQFF
clone size: -; D gene: -; J gene: TRBJ2-3; V gene: TRBV7-3; CDR3 DNA: TGTGCCAGCAGCTTAACGCTAGACGATACGCAGTATTTT; CDR3 protein: CASSLTLDDTQYF
clone size: -; D gene: -; J gene: TRBJ1-1; V gene: TRBV14; CDR3 DNA: TGTGCCAGCAGCCCCCTTCTGGAAGCTTTCTTT; CDR3 protein: CASSPLLEAFF
clone size: -; D gene: -; J gene: TRBJ2-1; V gene: TRBV10-3; CDR3 DNA: TGTGCCATCAGTGATCCGCGGAGTAGCTCCTACAATGAGCAGTTCTTC; CDR3 protein: CAISDPRSSSYNEQFF
clone size: -; D gene: -; J gene: TRBJ2-2; V gene: TRBV5-1; CDR3 DNA: TGCGCCAGCAGCTTGGACAGGGGGGAGCTGTTTTTT; CDR3 protein: CASSLDRGELFF
clone size: -; D gene: -; J gene: TRBJ1-3; V gene: TRBV21-1; CDR3 DNA: TGTGCCAGCAACCAATCACAACGGTTCTCTGGAAACACCATATATTTT; CDR3 protein: CASNQSQRFSGNTIYF
clone size: -; D gene: TRBD2; J gene: TRBJ2-1; V gene: TRBV6-1; CDR3 DNA: TGTGCCAGCAGTGATGTGGTAGCGGGGGCTGAGCAGTTCTTC; CDR3 protein: CASSDVVAGAEQFF
clone size: -; D gene: -; J gene: TRBJ2-1; V gene: TRBV15; CDR3 DNA: TGTGCCACCAGCCCGACAGGGTTTGGGGGGTACAATGAGCAGTTCTTC; CDR3 protein: CATSPTGFGGYNEQFF
clone size: -; D gene: -; J gene: TRBJ2-7; V gene: TRBV4-1; CDR3 DNA: TGCGCCAGCAGCCCAGGGGTAATGTCCGAGCAGTACTTC; CDR3 protein: CASSPGVMSEQYF
clone size: -; D gene: -; J gene: TRBJ1-2; V gene: TRBV19; CDR3 DNA: TGTGCCAGTAGTATCGGCCCGTGGACAGAATATGGCTACACCTTC; CDR3 protein: CASSIGPWTEYGYTF
clone size: -; D gene: -; J gene: TRBJ1-2; V gene: TRBV30; CDR3 DNA: TGTGCCTGGAGTTTATGGTCGGGGGGTGATGGCTACACCTTC; CDR3 protein: CAWSLWSGGDGYTF
clone size: once; D gene: TRBD2; J gene: TRBJ2-1; V gene: TRBV18; CDR3 DNA: TGTGCCAGCTCACCGTTTTTCAGCGGGGGGGGAAATGAGCAGTTCTTC; CDR3 protein: CASSPFFSGGGNEQFF